The rows below give T cell receptor beta chains drawn from one sample of a study of T-cell memory formation after mild COVID-19. MiXCR was run by TCRdb on the 5' RACE reads, yielding one entry per CDR3 protein. The sample records some 210,000 distinct CDR3 sequences, around 25% being singletons. Input material: PBMCs or a T cell subset sorted from them (not recorded which). The receptors stem from an adult woman who had mild COVID-19 (a few samples of this study predate the infection). Cell type and time point are not known. Both conserved end residues are trimmed from each CDR3. Some rows mark clone size as missing; the rest say once, few, many or name a class of expanded clone.

clone_size j_call v_call cdr3_length cdr3_aa
- TRBJ2-2 TRBV5-6 14 ASSSIPDRVTGELF
- TRBJ2-7 TRBV10-3 14 AISEEGGGRTYEQY
- TRBJ2-2 TRBV2 13 ASSDGRDMVGELF
few TRBJ2-5 TRBV5-1 15 ASSRGLVGNYQETQY
- TRBJ2-7 TRBV12-3/TRBV12-4 11 ASIRDIFYEQY
few TRBJ2-3 TRBV7-6 13 ASKGSTTSTDTQY
many TRBJ2-5 TRBV29-1 11 SVVGGSKETQY
- TRBJ2-2 TRBV4-3 14 ASSQDGGRNTGELF
- TRBJ2-7 TRBV3-2 12 ASSGGTLGYEQY
- TRBJ2-4 TRBV30 11 AWSQALGNIQY
few TRBJ2-3 TRBV3-1 15 ASSLGYAPTSTDTQY
- TRBJ2-7 TRBV6-5 13 ASSYSRDRAYEQY
- TRBJ2-3 TRBV4-1 13 ASSQDMGITDTQY
many TRBJ2-5 TRBV7-9 11 ASSLRGGETQY
few TRBJ1-2 TRBV6-6 13 ASSGGDRTTWGYT
few TRBJ1-1 TRBV20-1 10 SARPGETEAF